This passage covers 5 T cell receptor beta chains from one sample sequenced in a study of Ad26.COV2.S vaccination and SARS-CoV-2 variants. Specified treatment: some 20 received Ad26.COV2.S at low or high dose, single or two shots; about 5 received placebo; per-sample allocation not given. The samples date from day 63 after the first vaccine or placebo injection. TCRdb's copy holds only in-frame clones and misses some; the assay was immunoSEQ multiplex PCR. The table records 450,000 to 550,000 clones, nearly 90% of them present only once. This sample comprised peripheral blood, obtained in a trial of Ad26.COV2.S vaccine versus placebo. The receptors were sampled from a person between 18 and 60 years old who received the Ad26.COV2.S COVID-19 vaccine or a placebo.

This rearrangement joins TRBV4-3 to TRBJ2-2; D perhaps matches TRBD1 (6 bases). The CDR3 has 14 residues. V was pared by 5 bases and J by 7 bases, with 14 bases between. Germline lookup yields CDR1 LGHNA and CDR2 YSLEER. This chain's CDR3 is CASSADQGIGELFF. CDR3 sequence (DNA): TGCGCCAGCAGCGCAGACCAGGGGATCGGGGAGCTGTTTTTT.

This chain joins TRBV3-1 (or the pseudogene TRBV3-2) and TRBJ2-2; D gene uncertain. V lost 1 base, J lost 5 bases, and 2 bases lay in between. There are 12 residues in the CDR3. Per the germline V gene, CDR1 is LGHDT and CDR2 is YNNKEL (reference sequence). CDR3 region: CASSQGTGELFF. Here the CDR3 DNA reads TGTGCCAGCAGCCAAGGGACCGGGGAGCTGTTTTTT.

The rearrangement links TRBV6-6 to TRBJ2-5, with 7 bases lining up with TRBD1. Germline V gives CDR1 MNHNY, CDR2 SVGAGI (reference sequence). The V and J ends lost 4 bases and 5 bases, in that order; junction bases with no gene match: 7. This CDR3 spans 14 amino acids. CDR3 in amino acids: CASSSFQGDETQYF. The CDR3 DNA follows: TGTGCCAGCAGTTCATTCCAGGGGGACGAGACCCAGTACTTC.

This clone was found once. The genes are TRBV7-9 and TRBJ1-4; D not resolved. Per the germline V gene, CDR1 is SEHNR and CDR2 is FQNEAQ (reference sequence). V dropped 5 bases and J dropped 8 bases, with 24 bases sitting between them. The CDR3 runs 17 residues. As DNA, the CDR3 is TGTGCCAGCAGCCCCCAACCTAGGACGGGAGGAGGGGAAAAACTGTTTTTT. Translation: CASSPQPRTGGGEKLFF. The complete variable domain, with remaining parts taken from reference TRBV7-9 and TRBJ1-4, reads DTGVSQNPRHKITKRGQNVTFRCDPISEHNRLYWYRQTLGQGPEFLTYFQNEAQLEKSRLLSDRFSAERPKGSFSTLEIQRTEQGDSAMYLCASSPQPRTGGGEKLFFGSGTQLSVL.

The J gene is TRBJ2-3, the V gene TRBV13, with D unclear. Per germline, CDR1 PRHDT and CDR2 FYEKMQ (reference sequence). The CDR3 extends over 15 amino acids. Deletions cut 5 bases from V and 0 bases from J, with 12 bases between. The CDR3 loop reads CASSPTWPSTDTQYF. CDR3 nucleotides: TGTGCCAGCAGCCCCACCTGGCCCAGCACAGATACGCAGTATTTT.